The source of this T cell receptor (beta chain) is a study of T cells in Graves' hyperthyroidism and ophthalmopathy. Overall study findings and caveats: Ophthalmopathy was model-predicted a median roughly 6.3 months pre-onset.

Amplified TCR beta CDR3 regions derived from RNA transcripts. HTBI primers were used for first-round RT-PCR of the TCR CDR3. TCRdb passed the multiplex PCR reads through MiXCR, listing each CDR3 protein once. The sample holds around 340,000 distinct CDR3 sequences, over 15% seen once. Comment on this clonotype: Its matching antigen is unknown.

Per the germline V gene, CDR1 is DFQATT and CDR2 is SNEGSKA (reference sequence). The V gene lost 0 bases and the J gene lost 0 bases, with 11 bases spanning the gap. The CDR3 runs 15 residues. The rearrangement uses TRBV20-1 and TRBJ1-1; D unresolved. The sample consisted of blood. The sequence came from a woman aged 40 to 55 with Graves' ophthalmopathy. DNA of the CDR3: TGCAGTGCTAGAGAAGGGTACCTCATGAACACTGAAGCTTTCTTT. Translated: CSAREGYLMNTEAFF.